This entry is about one T cell receptor beta chain. Naive CD8 cells, CD45RO-negative and positively selected for CCR7, excluded terminally differentiated effector memory CD45RA+ cells. The CDR3 sequence is 14 residues long. V was trimmed by 2 bases and J by 4 bases, leaving 11 bases between them. In germline, CDR1 is MNHEY, CDR2 SVGAGI. Study processing details: Filtering differed because ImmunoSEQ produced junction-only sequences that carried no quality scores. Produced via immunoSEQ multiplex PCR; TCRdb's table is partial and in-frame only. The V and J calls and clone size were taken over from that table, and D and trimming were inferred from the DNA. Of about 2 million clones in the sample, about 95% are singletons; the top ten hold approximately 1.2%. These data are taken from a study of shared clonotypes between healthy human individuals.

This chain joins TRBV6-5 and TRBJ1-2; D gene unclear. Sequencing input: naive CD8+ T cells sorted from blood. This sequence was found in a man between 18 and 35 years old in good health. Here the CDR3 reads CASSYLEGPYGYTF. In DNA form, the CDR3 reads TGTGCCAGCAGTTACCTCGAGGGCCCCTATGGCTACACCTTC.